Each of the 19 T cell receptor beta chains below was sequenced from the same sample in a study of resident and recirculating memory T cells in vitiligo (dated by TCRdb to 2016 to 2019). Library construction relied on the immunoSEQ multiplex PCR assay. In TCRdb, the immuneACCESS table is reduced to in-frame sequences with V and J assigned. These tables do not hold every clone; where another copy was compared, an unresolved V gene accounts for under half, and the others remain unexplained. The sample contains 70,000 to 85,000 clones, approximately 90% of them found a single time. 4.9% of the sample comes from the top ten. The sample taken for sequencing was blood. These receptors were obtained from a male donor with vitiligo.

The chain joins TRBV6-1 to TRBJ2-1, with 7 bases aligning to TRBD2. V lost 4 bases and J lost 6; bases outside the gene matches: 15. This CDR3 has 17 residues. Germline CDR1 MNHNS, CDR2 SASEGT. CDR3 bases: TGTGCCAGCAGTGGGTCTAGACTAGCTCATCACAGCAATGAGCAGTTCTTC. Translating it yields CASSGSRLAHHSNEQFF.

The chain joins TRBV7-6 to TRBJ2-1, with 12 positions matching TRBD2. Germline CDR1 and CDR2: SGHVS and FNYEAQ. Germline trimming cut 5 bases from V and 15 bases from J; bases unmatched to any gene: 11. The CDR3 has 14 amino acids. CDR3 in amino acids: CASSPTSGGLGMFF. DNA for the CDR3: TGTGCCAGCAGCCCGACTAGCGGGGGACTAGGCATGTTCTTC. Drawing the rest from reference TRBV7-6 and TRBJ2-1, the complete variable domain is GAGVSQSPRYKVTKRGQDVALRCDPISGHVSLYWYRQALGQGPEFLTYFNYEAQQDKSGLPNDRFSAERPEGSISTLTIQRTEQRDSAMYRCASSPTSGGLGMFFGPGTRLTVL.

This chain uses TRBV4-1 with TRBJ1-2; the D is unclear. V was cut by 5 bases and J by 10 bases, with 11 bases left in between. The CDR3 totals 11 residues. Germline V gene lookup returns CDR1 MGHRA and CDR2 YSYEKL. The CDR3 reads CASSEALSYTF. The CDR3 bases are TGCGCCAGCAGCGAGGCCTTATCCTACACCTTC.

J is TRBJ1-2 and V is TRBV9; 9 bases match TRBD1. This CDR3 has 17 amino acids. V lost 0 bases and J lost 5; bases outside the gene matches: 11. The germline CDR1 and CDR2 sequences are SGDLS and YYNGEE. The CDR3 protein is CASSVGSGGQGLYGYTF. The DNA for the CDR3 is TGTGCCAGCAGCGTAGGTAGTGGTGGACAGGGGTTGTATGGCTACACCTTC.

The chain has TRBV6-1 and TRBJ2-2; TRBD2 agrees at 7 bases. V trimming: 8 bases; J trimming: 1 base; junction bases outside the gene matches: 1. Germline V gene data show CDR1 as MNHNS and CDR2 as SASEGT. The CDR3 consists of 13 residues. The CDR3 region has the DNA TGTGCCAGCGGGGGGGGGAACACCGGGGAGCTGTTTTTT. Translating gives CASGGGNTGELFF.

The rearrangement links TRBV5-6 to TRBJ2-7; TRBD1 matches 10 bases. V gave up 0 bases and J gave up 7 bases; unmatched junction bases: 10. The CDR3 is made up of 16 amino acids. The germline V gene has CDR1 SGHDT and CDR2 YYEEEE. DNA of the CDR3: TGTGCCAGCAGCTTGGCCGGGACAGGGGCTTCCTGGGAGCAGTACTTC. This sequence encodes CASSLAGTGASWEQYF.

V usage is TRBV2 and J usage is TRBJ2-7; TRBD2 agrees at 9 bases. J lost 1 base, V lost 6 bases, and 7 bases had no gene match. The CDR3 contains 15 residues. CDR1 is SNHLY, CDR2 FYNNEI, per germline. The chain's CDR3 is CASRLTSGTSYEQYF. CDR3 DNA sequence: TGTGCCAGCAGGCTGACTAGCGGTACGTCCTACGAGCAGTACTTC.

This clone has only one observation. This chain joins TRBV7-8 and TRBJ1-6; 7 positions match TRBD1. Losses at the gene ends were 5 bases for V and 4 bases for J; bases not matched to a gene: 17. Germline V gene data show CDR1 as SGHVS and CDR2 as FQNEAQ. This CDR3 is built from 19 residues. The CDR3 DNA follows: TGTGCCAGCAGCCAATTAGTGTATTCAGAACAGGGGTATAATTCACCCCTCCACTTT. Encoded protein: CASSQLVYSEQGYNSPLHF.

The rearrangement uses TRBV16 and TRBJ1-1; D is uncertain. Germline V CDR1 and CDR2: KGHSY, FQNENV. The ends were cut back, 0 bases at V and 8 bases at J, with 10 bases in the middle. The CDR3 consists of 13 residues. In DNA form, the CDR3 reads TGTGCCAGCAGCCAATCTTGGGCCCGCGAAGCTTTCTTT. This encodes CASSQSWAREAFF.

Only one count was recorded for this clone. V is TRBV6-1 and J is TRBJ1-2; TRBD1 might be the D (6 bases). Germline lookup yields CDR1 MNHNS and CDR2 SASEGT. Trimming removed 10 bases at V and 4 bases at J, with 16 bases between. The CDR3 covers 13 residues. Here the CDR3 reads CATLRGGAYGYTF. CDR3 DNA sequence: TGTGCCACCCTACGGGGGGGGGCCTATGGCTACACCTTC.

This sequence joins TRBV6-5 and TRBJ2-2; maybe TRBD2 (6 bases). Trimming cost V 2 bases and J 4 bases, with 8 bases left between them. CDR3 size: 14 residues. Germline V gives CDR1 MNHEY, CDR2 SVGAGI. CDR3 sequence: CASSYRGSTGELFF. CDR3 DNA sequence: TGTGCCAGCAGTTACCGGGGGAGCACCGGGGAGCTGTTTTTT.

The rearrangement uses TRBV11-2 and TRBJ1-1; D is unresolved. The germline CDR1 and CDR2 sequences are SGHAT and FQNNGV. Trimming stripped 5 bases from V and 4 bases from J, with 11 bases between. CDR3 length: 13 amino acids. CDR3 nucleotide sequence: TGTGCCAGCAGCCCACTCGCCTCCACTGAAGCTTTCTTT. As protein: CASSPLASTEAFF. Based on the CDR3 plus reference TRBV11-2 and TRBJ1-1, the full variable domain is EAGVAQSPRYKIIEKRQSVAFWCNPISGHATLYWYQQILGQGPKLLIQFQNNGVVDDSQLPKDRFSAERLKGVDSTLKIQPAKLEDSAVYLCASSPLASTEAFFGQGTRLTVV.

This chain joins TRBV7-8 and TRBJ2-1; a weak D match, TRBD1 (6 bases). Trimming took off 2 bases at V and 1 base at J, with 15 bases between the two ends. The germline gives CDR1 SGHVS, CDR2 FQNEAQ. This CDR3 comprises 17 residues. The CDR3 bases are TGTGCCAGCAGCTTATGGGGTCAGGGGCCGTCCTACAATGAGCAGTTCTTC. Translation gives CASSLWGQGPSYNEQFF.

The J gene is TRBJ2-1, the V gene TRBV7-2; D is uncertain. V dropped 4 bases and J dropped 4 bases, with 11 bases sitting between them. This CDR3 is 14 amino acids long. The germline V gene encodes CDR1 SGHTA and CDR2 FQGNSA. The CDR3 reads CASSSKIEYNEQFF. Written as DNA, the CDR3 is TGTGCCAGCAGCTCGAAGATCGAGTACAATGAGCAGTTCTTC.

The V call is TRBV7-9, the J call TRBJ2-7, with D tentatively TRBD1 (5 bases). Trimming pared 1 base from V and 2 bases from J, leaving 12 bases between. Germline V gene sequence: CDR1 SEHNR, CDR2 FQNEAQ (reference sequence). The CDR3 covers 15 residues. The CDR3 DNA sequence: TGTGCCAGCAGCTTAGGGGGCAGGGAAACCTACGAGCAGTACTTC. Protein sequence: CASSLGGRETYEQYF.

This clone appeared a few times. The DNA of the CDR3 is TGCGCCAGCAGCCAAGTGGCCAGTAGCAATCAGCCCCAGCATTTT. This gives the protein CASSQVASSNQPQHF. The gene calls are TRBV4-3 and TRBJ1-5; no firm D call. CDR3 length: 15 amino acids. V was shortened by 1 base and J by 0 bases, with 7 bases between the two germline ends. Germline CDR1 and CDR2: LGHNA and YSLEER.

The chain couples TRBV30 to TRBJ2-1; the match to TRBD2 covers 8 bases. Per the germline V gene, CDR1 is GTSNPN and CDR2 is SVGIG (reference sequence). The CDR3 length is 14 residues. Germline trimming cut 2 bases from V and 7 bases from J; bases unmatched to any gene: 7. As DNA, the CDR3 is TGTGCCTGGAGTACGGGGGGGTCGCTGAATGAGCAGTTCTTC. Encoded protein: CAWSTGGSLNEQFF.

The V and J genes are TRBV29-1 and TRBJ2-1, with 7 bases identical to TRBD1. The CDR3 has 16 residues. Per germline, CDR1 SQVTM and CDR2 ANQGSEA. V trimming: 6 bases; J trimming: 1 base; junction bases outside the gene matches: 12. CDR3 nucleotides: TGCAGCGTATACCCTCCGGGACAGAGTTCCTACAATGAGCAGTTCTTC. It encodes CSVYPPGQSSYNEQFF.

CDR3 sequence (DNA): TGTGCCAGCAGGAGCGGGACAGGGGGCGATACCGGGGAGCTGTTTTTT. Protein: CASRSGTGGDTGELFF. The rearrangement uses TRBV28 and TRBJ2-2, with 12 bases aligning to TRBD1. The CDR3 contains 16 residues. The V gene's germline CDR1 is MDHEN and CDR2 SYDVKM. With 6 bases clipped from V and 5 bases from J, the junction kept 7 bases outside the gene matches.